The present T cell receptor beta chain was sequenced within a study of TIL therapy for anti-PD-1-resistant metastatic lung cancer. Study summary: Median patient age was 54, ranging about 38-80 years. Tumors carried a median roughly 1.6 non-synonymous mutations per megabase.

Sequencing used immunoSEQ v3. The method was immunoSEQ multiplex PCR; TCRdb's version includes in-frame clones alone and lacks a portion of them. In the table there are more than 55,000 clones, about 69% of which are singletons. Germline CDR1 and CDR2: MNHEY and SVGAGI. CDR3 size: 13 residues. V lost 3 bases, J lost 10 bases, and 10 bases lay in between. Time point meaning: pre-treatment sample, taken before nivolumab and TIL therapy. Adults with stage 4 NSCLC were enrolled in a phase I trial. The sequencing used blood, collected at baseline. V and J are TRBV6-5 and TRBJ2-6, with D perhaps given as TRBD1 or TRBD2 (5 bases each). This clonotype was sampled from a person aged 25 to 85 with non-small cell lung cancer. The CDR3 reads CASSYGGSNVLTF. The CDR3 DNA sequence: TGTGCCAGCAGTTATGGGGGTTCGAACGTCCTGACTTTC.